The source of this T cell receptor beta chain is a study of blood T cell repertoires in COVID-19. In the study overall: Spain, Italy and the United States supplied samples that represented acute and convalescent COVID-19. PBMCs, B-cell-depleted T cells, or T cells were the source of the cDNA or gDNA that made up the material.

Germline CDR1 and CDR2: MRHNA and SNTAGT. The length of the CDR3 is 18 residues. V gave up 2 bases and J gave up 3 bases, with 19 bases separating them. Original processing methods: Scientists estimated how many nucleated cells there were by amplifying reference gene primers. Assay used: immunoSEQ multiplex PCR; TCRdb lists only in-frame clones, some missing. The V and J calls and clone size come from that table; D and trimming were worked out from the DNA. The sample records about 190,000 clones, roughly four fifths being singletons. This chain joins TRBV6-4 and TRBJ2-2; possible D gene TRBD1, 5 bases. The source of this sequence is a woman aged 25-40 years with acute or convalescent COVID-19. The sequenced material came from peripheral blood. This CDR3 is CASSDIGVAGYDTGELFF. In nucleotides, the CDR3 is TGTGCCAGCAGTGACATTGGGGTAGCAGGGTATGACACCGGGGAGCTGTTTTTT.